The clone carrying this TCR beta chain was recorded a few times. The antigen is unknown. TCRdb fed the RT-PCR reads into MiXCR, producing one record per CDR3 protein. This sample has a few hundred thousand distinct CDR3 sequences, with 12% to 15% found just once. The data stem from a study of response to subunit inactivated influenza vaccine. Study-wide findings and caveats: The authors put forward the suggestion that each seasonal influenza vaccination may bring in only a limited number of new T cells.

The CDR3 has 12 residues. Germline CDR1 is DFQATT and CDR2 is SNEGSKA (reference sequence). V was pared by 8 bases and J by 4 bases, with 7 bases of the junction left unmatched. The gene calls are TRBV20-1 and TRBJ1-2; TRBD1 matches 7 bases. The origin of this receptor is a man aged 45-65 years who received an inactivated influenza vaccine. The sample consisted of PBMCs from blood, taken less than 13 days after vaccination. The CDR3 bases are TGCAGTTGTCAATCAGGGGGCTATGGCTACACCTTC. Its protein is CSCQSGGYGYTF.